These 3 T cell receptor beta chains were sequenced from one sample in a study of blood T cells in healthy people across ages. Next came a second PCR, run for about 6 to 12 cycles, which used a sample-barcoded 5' primer along with a J-beta primer mix. TCRdb fed the 5' RACE reads into MiXCR, producing one record per CDR3 protein. The table lists roughly 830,000 distinct CDR3 sequences, about 59% of them singletons. Sequencing was done on a sample of blood. These receptors came from a man aged 25 to 40 in good health.

The count of this clonotype is one. CDR3: CATRTPGNQETQYF. For the CDR3, the DNA is TGTGCCACGAGAACGCCGGGAAACCAAGAGACCCAGTACTTC. The chain uses TRBV15 and TRBJ2-5; tentative D call: TRBD2 (5 bases). V lost 9 bases and J 0 bases, leaving 14 bases between the germline ends. This CDR3 is built from 14 residues. Germline-derived CDR1 and CDR2 are LNHNV and YYDKDF (reference sequence).

This clonotype was seen a few times. This sequence joins TRBV20-1 and TRBJ2-7; weak D call: TRBD1 (5 bases). This CDR3 has 13 residues. CDR1 and CDR2 from the germline V gene are DFQATT and SNEGSKA (reference sequence). The V end lost 4 bases, the J end lost 4 bases, and 14 bases lay between the germline ends. The CDR3 nucleotides read TGCAGTGCTACCACCGGAGACAGTTACGAGCAGTACTTC. Residues: CSATTGDSYEQYF.

V gene TRBV4-1 combines with J gene TRBJ1-5, with 8 bases fitting TRBD1. The germline V gene has CDR1 MGHRA and CDR2 YSYEKL. Trimming at V came to 4 bases and at J to 1 base, leaving 9 bases not matched to a gene. This CDR3 region has 17 residues. The CDR3 DNA reads TGCGCCAGCAGCCGGGTGCAGGGGGCTGGGAGCAATCAGCCCCAGCATTTT. It yields the protein CASSRVQGAGSNQPQHF.